This entry features one T cell receptor (beta chain) sequence. Method: immunoSEQ multiplex PCR; TCRdb's copy keeps in-frame clones and lacks some. The table has 90,000 to 130,000 clones, around 90% seen once. This specimen comes from a study of T cell responses to AZD1222 COVID-19 vaccine. This TCR was sampled from an adult in good health. Here the sequenced sample was peripheral blood, taken on day 0 of AZD1222 vaccination.

For the CDR3, the DNA is TGCGCCAGCAGCCTCCTCGCGGGACAGGGGGCCTACGAGCAGTACTTC. Translated, it gives CASSLLAGQGAYEQYF. V usage is TRBV5-1 and J usage is TRBJ2-7; TRBD1 matches 11 bases. Germline values: CDR1 SGHRS, CDR2 YFSETQ. The junction had 8 bases not matched to a gene; V was cut back by 4 bases and J by 2 bases. The CDR3 is made up of 16 amino acids.